This TCR beta chain was observed in a study of blood T cells in healthy people across ages (dated by TCRdb to about 2015). Regarding the research as a whole: In model experiments, roughly one uniquely barcoded TCR beta cDNA molecule per two T cells was captured by template switching. To track age-related changes in TCR beta repertoire diversity, the study relied on deep sequencing normalized with unique cDNA molecular identifiers. The donors were split into four age groups: young (average 16 years), middle-aged (roughly 39), aged (over 55) and long-lived (approximately 80). Donors of different ages were randomly distributed across sequencing lanes to avoid experimental bias. Two additional independent replicas of 1 million unique cDNA reads from the same blood draw were analyzed for two donors (one aged 18 to 29 and one aged 80 or older). The paper's findings and limits, for the study overall: Estimates of total diversity based on one million sequenced T cells were considered lower bounds and underestimates. Compared with the aged group, the long-lived group had more naive CD4+ T cells, fewer expanded clones and increased TCR diversity, suggesting age selection. The percentage of naive T cells measured by flow cytometry correlated strongly with observed TCR beta diversity. As age increased, observed TCR beta diversity per million T cells dropped in a roughly linear way, and a significant reduction was already evident by age 40. Bulk unsorted PBMC profiling prevented conclusive comparison of naive and antigen-experienced compartments. Donor CMV infection status was unknown, potentially confounding age-related changes in expanded clonotypes.

Systemically healthy Caucasian individuals from Russia, about 38 in total and aged roughly 6 to 100 years, were included as donors. Each donor gave approximately 9.4 milliliters of peripheral blood, drawn into EDTA-treated Vacutainer tubes. Ficoll-Paque density-gradient centrifugation was used to isolate PBMCs, with at least 6.5 million per sample. Total RNA, at least 5 micrograms per sample, was extracted from PBMCs with Trizol reagent. Naive CD45RAhigh/CD27high T cell percentages were measured by flow cytometry on a PBMC aliquot from every donor. Of note for this clonotype: Its antigen remains undetermined. Base quality data are lacking; no much larger clone is found one base away.

The library was obtained by 5' RACE. The sequencing machine was an Illumina HiSeq 2500. A second roughly 7 to 11 cycle PCR used a sample-barcoded 5' primer and a J-beta primer mix. A unique molecular identifier was introduced onto each TCR beta cDNA molecule by a template-switch 5' adaptor carrying 12 random nucleotides. At least 2.5 million CDR3-containing paired-end reads were obtained from each sample. The Mint cDNA synthesis kit, primed by a TRBC-specific oligonucleotide, was used to synthesize first-strand cDNA from all RNA. All cDNA was treated with uracil-DNA glycosylase and then went through a first 18-cycle PCR with the universal primers M1SS and BC2_uni_R. In the original analysis: For normalization, 1 million high-quality reads were randomly selected from each sample, with every read carrying a distinct molecular identifier. Instead of being binned into consensus sequences, reads with shared molecular identifiers were discarded. MiTCR, with a Q25 quality threshold and the strictest error-elimination algorithm, was used for CDR3 identification, clonotype clustering and error correction. Lower-bound total TCR beta diversity was estimated with a nonparametric unseen species model using Euler transformation. TCRdb handled the public reads itself, with Q25 trimming in fastp and clone calling in MiXCR, and kept productive beta chains. When rows share a CDR3 protein, they turn into one entry using the most common DNA and genes. These V and J calls rely on TCRdb rather than the paper's analysis. Here the sample has hundreds of thousands of distinct CDR3 sequences; roughly 52% occur a single time. Jointly, the top ten make up around an eighth of the sample.

Sequences were obtained from blood. The clonotype originates from a man aged 25-40 years in good health.

The nucleotides are TGTGCCAGCGGCCCCACCCTAGAGACCCAGTACTTC. It codes for CASGPTLETQYF. The chain links TRBV11-2 with TRBJ2-5; no D gene can be assigned with confidence. V loses 8 bases, J loses 4 bases, and the germline ends lie 11 bases apart. The germline V gene yields SGHAT for CDR1 and FQNNGV for CDR2. The CDR3 numbers 12 residues from cysteine through phenylalanine. Of the read, only the CDR3 DNA is kept; its 36 bases are in frame from base 1. Full variable domain (CDR3 extended with the reference TRBV11-2 and TRBJ2-5 proteins): EAGVAQSPRYKIIEKRQSVAFWCNPISGHATLYWYQQILGQGPKLLIQFQNNGVVDDSQLPKDRFSAERLKGVDSTLKIQPAKLEDSAVYLCASGPTLETQYFGPGTRLLVL.